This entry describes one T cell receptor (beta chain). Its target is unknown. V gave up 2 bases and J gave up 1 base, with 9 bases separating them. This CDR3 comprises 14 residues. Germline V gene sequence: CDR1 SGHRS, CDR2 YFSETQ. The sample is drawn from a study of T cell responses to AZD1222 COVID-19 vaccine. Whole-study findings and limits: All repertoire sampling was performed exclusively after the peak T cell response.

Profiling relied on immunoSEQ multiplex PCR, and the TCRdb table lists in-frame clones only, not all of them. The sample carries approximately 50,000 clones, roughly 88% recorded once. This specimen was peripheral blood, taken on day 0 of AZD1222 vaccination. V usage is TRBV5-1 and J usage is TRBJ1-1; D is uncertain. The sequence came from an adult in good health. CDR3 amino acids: CASSLHPPNTEAFF. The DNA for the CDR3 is TGCGCCAGCAGCTTACACCCCCCGAACACTGAAGCTTTCTTT.